The 27 T cell receptor beta chains below come from one sample, sequenced in a study of cytomegalovirus exposure and HLA in healthy donors. Both 60 Vbeta primers and 13 Jbeta primers went into the PCR. Assay used: immunoSEQ multiplex PCR; TCRdb lists only in-frame clones, some missing. Of about 210,000 clones listed, about four fifths are singletons. Source material: PBMCs. All receptors come from a middle-aged man in good health and CMV-seropositive.

The genes are TRBV14 and TRBJ2-5; possibly TRBD2 for D (5 bases). The CDR3 loop spans 15 amino acids. V gave up 0 bases and J gave up 5 bases, with 13 bases separating them. Germline CDR1 is SGHDN and CDR2 is FVKESK. The CDR3 spells CASSQDEGGRETQYF. CDR3 DNA sequence: TGTGCCAGCAGCCAAGACGAGGGTGGCAGGGAGACCCAGTACTTC.

The chain is built from TRBV5-1 and TRBJ2-7, with 9 bases lining up with TRBD1. With V trimmed by 4 bases and J by 5 bases, 10 bases remained unmatched. Germline loops: CDR1 SGHRS, CDR2 YFSETQ. The CDR3 consists of 15 residues. DNA of the CDR3: TGCGCCAGCAGCCTGGGTGGGACAGGGAGCCACGAGCAGTACTTC. Translation: CASSLGGTGSHEQYF.

CDR3 nucleotide sequence: TGTGCCAGTAGCAAACTACGGGACAGCCAGAACACTGAAGCTTTCTTT. This translates into CASSKLRDSQNTEAFF. This chain links TRBV19 with TRBJ1-1; 7 bases line up with TRBD1. CDR1 is LNHDA, CDR2 SQIVND, per germline (reference sequence). J gave up 1 base and V 6 bases, and 11 bases lay outside the gene matches. The CDR3 contains 16 residues.

This chain links TRBV10-3 with TRBJ2-7, with 10 positions matching TRBD1. J gave up 2 bases and V 2 bases, and 6 bases lay outside the gene matches. The CDR3 has 16 amino acids. CDR1 is ENHRY and CDR2 is SYGVKD in the germline V gene. The DNA for the CDR3 is TGTGCCATCAGTGAGGTTGGACAGGGGGTAACCTACGAGCAGTACTTC. This encodes CAISEVGQGVTYEQYF.

The chain employs TRBV7-8 and TRBJ1-2, with D possibly being TRBD1 (5 bases). Germline V CDR1 and CDR2: SGHVS, FQNEAQ. V lost 2 bases, J lost 8 bases, and 21 bases lay in between. This CDR3 has 16 amino acids. The chain's CDR3 is CASSLSIRVGGSGYTF. DNA of the CDR3: TGTGCCAGCAGCTTAAGTATTCGGGTTGGGGGGAGCGGCTACACCTTC.

The chain combines TRBV4-2 with TRBJ2-4, with 11 bases fitting TRBD2. The CDR3 covers 16 residues. Unmatched junction bases numbered 8, after V lost 4 bases and J lost 6 bases. In germline, CDR1 is LGHNA, CDR2 YNFKEQ. The CDR3 coding sequence is TGTGCCAGCAGCCGGGAGACTAGCGGGATCTTAAACATTCAGTACTTC. This gives the protein CASSRETSGILNIQYF.

The chain joins TRBV4-2 to TRBJ2-1; 8 nucleotides match TRBD2. The J segment lost 1 base and the V segment lost 4 bases, leaving 6 bases of the junction unmatched. The germline V gene encodes CDR1 LGHNA and CDR2 YNFKEQ. The CDR3 loop spans 16 amino acids. CDR3 nucleotide sequence: TGTGCCAGCAGCCCCCCAACTAGCGGATCCTACAATGAGCAGTTCTTC. Its protein is CASSPPTSGSYNEQFF.

The chain couples TRBV27 to TRBJ1-1, with D possibly TRBD1 on 6 matching bases. Deletions cut 0 bases from V and 4 bases from J, with 9 bases between. This CDR3 has 14 amino acids. The germline CDR1 and CDR2 sequences are MNHEY and SMNVEV (reference sequence). The CDR3 nucleotides read TGTGCCAGCAGTTTATCGAGGGGGGGCACTGAAGCTTTCTTT. Amino acid sequence: CASSLSRGGTEAFF.

The chain joins TRBV6-6 to TRBJ1-1, with TRBD1 matching over 7 bases. V lost 1 base, J lost 4 bases, and 3 bases stayed unmatched. Germline CDR1 is MNHNY and CDR2 is SVGAGI (reference sequence). The CDR3 loop spans 14 amino acids. The CDR3 is CASSYLAGGTEAFF. The CDR3 coding sequence is TGTGCCAGCAGTTACTTAGCAGGGGGCACTGAAGCTTTCTTT.

The gene calls are TRBV6-1 and TRBJ2-4, with D unresolved. V dropped 6 bases and J dropped 8 bases, with 5 bases sitting between them. The V gene's germline CDR1 is MNHNS and CDR2 SASEGT. CDR3 length equals 10 residues. CDR3 nucleotides: TGTGCCAGCAGCCGGGACATTCAGTACTTC. Its translation: CASSRDIQYF.

In its sample, this clone was seen once. No conserved phenylalanine or tryptophan ends this CDR3, so it is likely a read error. V usage is TRBV15 and J usage is TRBJ1-2, with D unclear. Trimming removed 4 bases from V and 4 bases from J, with 16 bases in between. Germline loops: CDR1 LNHNV, CDR2 YYDKDF (reference sequence). The CDR3 spans 15 residues. The CDR3 sequence is CATSTQEPTFYGYTL. As DNA, the CDR3 is TGTGCCACCAGCACCCAGGAACCAACCTTCTATGGCTACACCCTC.

This clone was counted only a few times. This chain connects TRBV7-9 to TRBJ2-7; 7 nucleotides match TRBD2. Trimming cost V 3 bases and J 4 bases; bases outside gene matches: 3. Germline CDR1 SEHNR, CDR2 FQNEAQ (reference sequence). This CDR3 spans 13 amino acids. The CDR3 sequence: CASSFNSGYEQYF. Here the CDR3 DNA reads TGTGCCAGCAGCTTTAATAGCGGGTACGAGCAGTACTTC.

The chain employs TRBV18 and TRBJ2-7; 9 positions agree with TRBD1. V was pared by 3 bases and J by 5 bases, with 5 bases of the junction left unmatched. CDR3 length equals 14 residues. Germline V CDR1 and CDR2: KGHSH, LQKENI. The DNA of the CDR3 is TGTGCCAGCTCACCCCCACAGGGGGCCCACGAGCAGTACTTC. Its protein is CASSPPQGAHEQYF.

J is TRBJ1-2 and V is TRBV30; 7 nucleotides match TRBD1. Unmatched junction bases numbered 6, after V lost 0 bases and J lost 2 bases. Germline V gene data show CDR1 as GTSNPN and CDR2 as SVGIG (reference sequence). This CDR3 has 15 amino acids. CDR3 residues: CAWSVRQGGNYGYTF. The CDR3, as DNA: TGTGCCTGGAGTGTAAGGCAGGGGGGAAACTATGGCTACACCTTC.

The chain employs TRBV4-1 and TRBJ2-7, with TRBD2 matching over 12 bases. The germline CDR1 and CDR2 sequences are MGHRA and YSYEKL. This CDR3 spans 16 amino acids. With 1 base clipped from V and 3 bases from J, the junction kept 4 bases outside the gene matches. CDR3 nucleotides: TGCGCCAGCAGCCAAGTAGGACTAGCGGGAAGCTACGAGCAGTACTTC. Translation: CASSQVGLAGSYEQYF.

The genes are TRBV19 and TRBJ1-5, with a tentative D call TRBD1 (5 bases). Germline V gene sequence: CDR1 LNHDA, CDR2 SQIVND (reference sequence). Trimming stripped 9 bases from V and 2 bases from J, with 14 bases between. The length of the CDR3 is 14 residues. The CDR3 DNA is TGTGCCAGCTCCGAAACGGGGGGCAATCAGCCCCAGCATTTT. Protein sequence: CASSETGGNQPQHF.

The V gene is TRBV12-1, the J gene TRBJ1-6; TRBD1, the D gene given by the table, was not confirmed from the DNA. TRBV12-1 is given as a pseudogene. This CDR3 spans 15 amino acids. CDR3 DNA sequence: TGTGCCAGCAGCACGGACAGGGGGCGCGATTCACCCCTCCACTTT. Its translation: CASSTDRGRDSPLHF.

The rearrangement links TRBV19 to TRBJ1-1, with D perhaps TRBD1 (6 bases). Trimming cost V 8 bases and J 5 bases, with 18 bases left between them. The germline CDR1 and CDR2 sequences are LNHDA and SQIVND (reference sequence). The CDR3 totals 14 residues. In nucleotides, the CDR3 is TGTGCCAGTGACCAACAGGGTGGCAAGACTGAAGCTTTCTTT. Residues: CASDQQGGKTEAFF.

The V and J genes are TRBV5-6 and TRBJ1-4; 7 nucleotides match TRBD1. The junction had 13 bases not matched to a gene; V was cut back by 2 bases and J by 0 bases. The CDR3 covers 19 residues. The germline gives CDR1 SGHDT, CDR2 YYEEEE. The CDR3 sequence is CASSFTGAYPGSTNEKLFF. The CDR3 bases are TGTGCCAGCAGCTTTACAGGGGCATATCCCGGCTCAACTAATGAAAAACTGTTTTTT.

The CDR3 DNA follows: TGTGCCAGCAGTTCCACAAAGAACACTGAAGCTTTCTTT. Residues: CASSSTKNTEAFF. The chain employs TRBV28 and TRBJ1-1; D unclear. The germline V gene has CDR1 MDHEN and CDR2 SYDVKM. The CDR3 covers 13 residues. V shed 4 bases and J shed 1 base, with 7 bases lying between them.

The chain couples TRBV28 to TRBJ1-5; tentatively, D is TRBD1 (5 bases). The V end lost 2 bases, the J end lost 2 bases, and 13 bases lay between the germline ends. This CDR3 is 16 amino acids long. Germline loops: CDR1 MDHEN, CDR2 SYDVKM. The CDR3 spells CASSLAGEGGNQPQHF. The CDR3 region has the DNA TGTGCCAGCAGTTTAGCGGGGGAAGGAGGCAATCAGCCCCAGCATTTT.

This CDR3 is CASSSGTGSSLAYGYTF. CDR3 bases: TGTGCCAGTAGCTCCGGGACAGGTTCCTCTCTGGCCTATGGCTACACCTTC. The rearrangement uses TRBV19 and TRBJ1-2; 8 bases agree with TRBD1. The CDR3 is 17 amino acids. From germline, CDR1 is LNHDA and CDR2 SQIVND (reference sequence). V shed 6 bases and J 4 bases; nucleotides not matched to a gene: 16.

This chain uses TRBV21-1 with TRBJ2-6; TRBD1, the D gene given by the table, was not confirmed from the DNA. TRBV21-1 is a pseudogene. The CDR3 is 18 amino acids. The CDR3 DNA is TGTGCCAGCAGCCTCCATCGGACAGGGGGCTCTGGGGCCAACGGCCTGACTTTC. The encoded protein is CASSLHRTGGSGANGLTF.

The J gene is TRBJ2-5, the V gene TRBV6-6; D is unresolved. The CDR3 runs 12 residues. Germline V gives CDR1 MNHNY, CDR2 SVGAGI (reference sequence). The V end lost 5 bases, the J end lost 2 bases, and 6 bases lay between the germline ends. The chain's CDR3 is CASSPGQETQYF. The DNA for the CDR3 is TGTGCCAGCAGTCCCGGGCAAGAGACCCAGTACTTC.

The genes are TRBV27 and TRBJ1-5; D is perhaps TRBD1 (6 bases). Trimming removed 3 bases at V and 4 bases at J, with 13 bases between. This CDR3 contains 15 residues. Germline loops: CDR1 MNHEY, CDR2 SMNVEV (reference sequence). In DNA, the CDR3 is TGTGCCAGCAGTTTGCGAGGGGGACGTAATCAGCCCCAGCATTTT. Protein sequence: CASSLRGGRNQPQHF.

The chain uses TRBV6-6 and TRBJ2-7; 7 bases are a match to TRBD1. Germline trimming cut 0 bases from V and 5 bases from J; bases unmatched to any gene: 1. The CDR3 consists of 13 residues. Germline V gene sequence: CDR1 MNHNY, CDR2 SVGAGI (reference sequence). This CDR3 reads CASSYSDRHEQYF. CDR3 DNA sequence: TGTGCCAGCAGTTACTCGGACAGGCACGAGCAGTACTTC.

This rearrangement joins TRBV28 to TRBJ1-5, with TRBD1 matching 8 bases. Germline values: CDR1 MDHEN, CDR2 SYDVKM. V lost 3 bases, J lost 1 base, and 2 bases stayed unmatched. This CDR3 is built from 15 residues. This CDR3 reads CASSFDRGSNQPQHF. DNA for the CDR3: TGTGCCAGCAGTTTTGACAGGGGAAGCAATCAGCCCCAGCATTTT.